The TCR beta chain described here comes from a study of blood T cell repertoires in COVID-19. About the study: Both acute and convalescent COVID-19 samples were obtained from the United States, Italy and Spain.

Germline CDR1 and CDR2: MNHEY and SMNVEV (reference sequence). V lost 10 bases and J lost 7; bases outside the gene matches: 13. The CDR3 extends over 15 amino acids. Produced via immunoSEQ multiplex PCR; TCRdb's table is partial and in-frame only. The table shows some 160,000 clones, with about 83% occurring only once. The clonotype was recovered from an elderly woman with acute or convalescent COVID-19. The chain recombines TRBV27 with TRBJ1-1; TRBD1 agrees at 12 bases. Sequences were obtained from peripheral blood. CDR3 protein: CATRFRDRGPGEAFF. Written as DNA, the CDR3 is TGTGCCACCCGTTTCCGGGACAGGGGGCCGGGTGAAGCTTTCTTT.